This T cell receptor (beta chain) was sequenced during a study of T cells in Graves' hyperthyroidism and ophthalmopathy. RNA transcripts served as the template for amplifying TCR beta CDR3 regions. The primer set for the first-round RT-PCR of the TCR CDR3 was HTBI. TCRdb re-analysed the multiplex PCR reads in MiXCR, keeping a single row per CDR3 protein. The repertoire holds approximately 610,000 distinct CDR3 sequences, with approximately 15% as singletons. Germline V gene lookup returns CDR1 SQVTM and CDR2 ANQGSEA. CDR3 length equals 13 residues. V lost 5 bases and J lost 4, with 14 bases in between. This clonotype appeared a few times. Antigen unknown. Study conclusions and caveats: Blood also held most thyroid clonotypes expanded beyond 0.001. Prediction of ophthalmopathy progression came a median 6.5 months pre-onset.

Disease lasting under 3 months, a NOSPECS grade of at least 4, and a Clinical Activity Score of at least 3 were features of the ophthalmopathy patients. Fresh peripheral blood, 9.5 to 10 ml of it, supplied the PBMCs. The TCR sequence derives from a woman aged 40-49 years with Graves' ophthalmopathy. This sequence joins TRBV29-1 and TRBJ1-2; D is uncertain. The sequenced sample was blood. The CDR3 DNA follows: TGCAGCGTTTCCGAAGGTATGGGCTATGGCTACACCTTC. Residues: CSVSEGMGYGYTF.